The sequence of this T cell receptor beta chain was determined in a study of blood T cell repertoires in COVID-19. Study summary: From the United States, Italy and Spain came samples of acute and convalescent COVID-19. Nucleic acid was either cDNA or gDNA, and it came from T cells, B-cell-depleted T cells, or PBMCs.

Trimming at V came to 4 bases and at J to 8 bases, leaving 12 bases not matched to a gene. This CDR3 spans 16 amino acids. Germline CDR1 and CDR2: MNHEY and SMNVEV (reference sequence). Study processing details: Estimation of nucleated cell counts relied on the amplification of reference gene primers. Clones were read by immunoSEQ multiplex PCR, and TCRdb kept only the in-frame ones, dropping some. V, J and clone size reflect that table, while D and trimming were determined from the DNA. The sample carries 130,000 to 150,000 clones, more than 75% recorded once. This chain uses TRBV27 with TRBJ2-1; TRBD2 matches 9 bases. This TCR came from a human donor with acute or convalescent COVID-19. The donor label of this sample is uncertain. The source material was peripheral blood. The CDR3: CASSSLGAGGTYEQFF. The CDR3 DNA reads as TGTGCCAGCAGTTCCCTCGGAGCGGGGGGCACCTATGAGCAGTTCTTC.